This entry is about one TCR beta chain. This sample was taken from a study of control samples from healthy donors and cancer patients. This CDR3 contains 13 residues. The germline V and J ends were trimmed by 1 base and 8 bases, with 8 bases remaining between them. The assay was immunoSEQ multiplex PCR, and TCRdb's table has in-frame clones only and misses some. The sample has around 180,000 clones; around nine tenths are singletons. The TCR sequence derives from a woman in her twenties or thirties in good health. The source material was blood. The chain carries TRBV12-3 or TRBV12-4 and TRBJ1-4; D is unclear. The CDR3 reads CASSLGGGEKLFF. The CDR3 DNA reads as TGTGCCAGCAGTTTAGGGGGTGGGGAAAAACTGTTTTTT.